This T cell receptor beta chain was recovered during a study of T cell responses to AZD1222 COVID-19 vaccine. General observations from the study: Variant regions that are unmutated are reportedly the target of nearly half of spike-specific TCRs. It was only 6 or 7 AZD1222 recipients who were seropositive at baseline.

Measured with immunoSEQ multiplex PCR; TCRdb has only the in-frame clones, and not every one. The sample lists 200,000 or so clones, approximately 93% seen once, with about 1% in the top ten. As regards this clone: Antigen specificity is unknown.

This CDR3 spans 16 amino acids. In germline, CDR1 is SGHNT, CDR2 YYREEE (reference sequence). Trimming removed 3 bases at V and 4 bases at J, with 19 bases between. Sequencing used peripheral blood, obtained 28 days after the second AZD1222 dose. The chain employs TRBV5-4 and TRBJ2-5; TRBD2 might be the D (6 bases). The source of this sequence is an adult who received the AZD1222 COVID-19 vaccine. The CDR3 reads CASSSGTFNEGETQYF. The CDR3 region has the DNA TGTGCCAGCAGCTCGGGGACTTTCAATGAAGGAGAGACCCAGTACTTC.